These 12 T cell receptor beta chains share one sample of origin, sequenced in a study of identical twins. From the 5' RACE reads, TCRdb called clonotypes with MiXCR, one entry per CDR3 protein. The table has roughly 540,000 distinct CDR3 sequences, roughly 21% seen once. These records were also assigned to another study, of T cells expressing NK-cell markers.

Sequenced input: CD4+ T cells sorted from blood. The source is a woman aged 18-29 years in good health.

This clonotype was detected a few times. The genes are TRBV5-8 and TRBJ2-6, with unresolved D. The CDR3 is 16 amino acids. Trimming left V 3 bases short and J 2 bases short, with 12 bases between. The germline gives CDR1 SGHTS, CDR2 YDEGEE. DNA of the CDR3: TGTGCCAGCAGCTCTAGTACGGCGACTGGGGCCAACGTCCTGACTTTC. It codes for CASSSSTATGANVLTF. Full variable domain (missing parts from reference TRBV5-8 and TRBJ2-6): EAGVTQSPTHLIKTRGQQATLRCSPISGHTSVYWYQQALGLGLQFLLWYDEGEERNRGNFPPRFSGRQFPNYSSELNVNALELEDSALYLCASSSSTATGANVLTFGAGSRLTVL.

Many counts were recorded for this clonotype. The V and J genes are TRBV20-1 and TRBJ1-2; TRBD1 matches at 7 bases. This CDR3 comprises 12 residues. Germline V CDR1 and CDR2: DFQATT, SNEGSKA (reference sequence). J gave up 7 bases and V 5 bases, and 7 bases lay outside the gene matches. CDR3 sequence (DNA): TGCAGTGCTGCACAGGGGATGGTTGGCTACACCTTC. Translated: CSAAQGMVGYTF.

This clonotype was counted many times. This chain uses TRBV4-3 with TRBJ1-3; D gene unclear. CDR3 length equals 15 residues. Trimming left V 4 bases short and J 11 bases short, with 21 bases between. Germline CDR1 LGHNA, CDR2 YSLEER. As DNA, the CDR3 is TGCGCCAGCAGCCGACGAATTAATCGGGAGCAACCCATATATTTT. Translated: CASSRRINREQPIYF.

This clonotype was detected ten times or more. V gene TRBV4-2 combines with J gene TRBJ2-7, with TRBD1 identical over 8 bases. The CDR3 covers 16 residues. J was trimmed by 2 bases and V by 2 bases; bases with no gene match: 8. CDR1 is LGHNA and CDR2 is YNFKEQ in the germline V gene. CDR3 bases: TGTGCCAGCAGCCAACCCTCCGGGACAGGAACCTACGAGCAGTACTTC. As protein: CASSQPSGTGTYEQYF.

In its sample, this clonotype was seen many times. The chain employs TRBV3-1 and TRBJ2-7; D is unresolved. V was shortened by 1 base and J by 5 bases, with 3 bases between the two germline ends. The CDR3 sequence is 11 residues long. Per the germline V gene, CDR1 is LGHDT and CDR2 is YNNKEL (reference sequence). CDR3 nucleotides: TGTGCCAGCAGCCAAGCCCACGAGCAGTACTTC. Residues: CASSQAHEQYF.

The V and J genes are TRBV6-5 and TRBJ2-5; 7 nucleotides line up with TRBD1. Germline-derived CDR1 and CDR2 are MNHEY and SVGAGI. The CDR3 runs 14 residues. The V segment lost 4 bases and the J segment 5 bases; nucleotides outside the gene matches: 7. This CDR3 reads CASSLDRLGETQYF. As DNA, the CDR3 is TGTGCCAGCAGTTTGGACAGGCTCGGGGAGACCCAGTACTTC.

This clonotype was picked up a small number of times. J is TRBJ2-1 and V is TRBV12-3 or TRBV12-4, with a weak D call TRBD2 (6 bases). The CDR3 runs to 14 residues. V was shortened by 3 bases and J by 5 bases, with 11 bases between the two germline ends. CDR3 DNA sequence: TGTGCCAGCAGTTTTTGGGGGGTTGACAATGAGCAGTTCTTC. It codes for CASSFWGVDNEQFF.

Concerning this clonotype itself: At one end, the junction sequence differs from germline, possibly due to a read error. The rearrangement links TRBV10-3 to TRBJ1-5, with D possibly being TRBD1 (6 bases). The CDR3 extends over 14 amino acids. Germline CDR1 and CDR2: ENHRY and SYGVKD. This chain's CDR3 is CAISESGANLPQHF. The CDR3 nucleotides are TGTGCCATCAGTGAGTCGGGGGCAAATCTGCCCCAGCATTTT.

The rearrangement links TRBV5-4 to TRBJ2-1, with D possibly TRBD2 on 5 matching bases. CDR1 and CDR2 (germline): SGHNT, YYREEE (reference sequence). The CDR3 runs to 15 residues. V shed 6 bases and J shed 6 bases, with 19 bases lying between them. CDR3 sequence reads: CASTPTLASINEQFF. In DNA form, the CDR3 reads TGTGCCAGCACCCCGACGCTAGCATCCATCAATGAGCAGTTCTTC.

This clonotype was detected only a few times. The gene calls are TRBV20-1 and TRBJ2-1; 12 positions match TRBD2. This CDR3 has 15 residues. Looked up from germline, CDR1 is DFQATT and CDR2 is SNEGSKA (reference sequence). V shed 3 bases, J shed 3 bases, and the junction held 3 bases outside the gene matches. CDR3 protein: CSASGLAGHYNEQFF. In DNA, the CDR3 is TGCAGTGCTAGCGGACTAGCGGGACACTACAATGAGCAGTTCTTC.

This clonotype was seen more than once but under ten times. The V call is TRBV6-5, the J call TRBJ2-3; D is possibly TRBD2 (6 bases). Germline V gene lookup returns CDR1 MNHEY and CDR2 SVGAGI. This CDR3 comprises 17 residues. Trimming removed 0 bases from V and 2 bases from J, with 15 bases in between. The CDR3 is CASSYSTQGGYTDTQYF. CDR3 coding DNA: TGTGCCAGCAGTTACTCGACGCAGGGAGGTTACACAGATACGCAGTATTTT.

J is TRBJ2-7 and V is TRBV29-1, with unresolved D. Between the trimmed V and J ends, which lost 4 bases and 13 bases, there was a span of 26 bases. CDR1 and CDR2 from the germline V gene are SQVTM and ANQGSEA. There are 14 residues in the CDR3. CDR3 residues: CSVAPDGVTAPTYF. The CDR3 DNA reads TGCAGCGTTGCCCCTGACGGAGTCACTGCACCCACCTACTTC.